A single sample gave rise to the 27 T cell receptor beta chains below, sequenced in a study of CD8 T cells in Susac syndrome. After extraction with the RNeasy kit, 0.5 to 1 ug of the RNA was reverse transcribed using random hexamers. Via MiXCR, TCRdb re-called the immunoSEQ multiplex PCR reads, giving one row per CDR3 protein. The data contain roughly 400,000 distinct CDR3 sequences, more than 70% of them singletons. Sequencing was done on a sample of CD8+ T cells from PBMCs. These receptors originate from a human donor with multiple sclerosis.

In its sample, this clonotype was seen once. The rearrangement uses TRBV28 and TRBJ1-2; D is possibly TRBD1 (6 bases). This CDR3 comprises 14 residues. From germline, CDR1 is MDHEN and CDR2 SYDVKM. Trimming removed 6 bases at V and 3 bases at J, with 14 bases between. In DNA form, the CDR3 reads TGTGCCAGCAGCCCGAACAGGGAAGACTATGGCTACACCTTC. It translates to CASSPNREDYGYTF.

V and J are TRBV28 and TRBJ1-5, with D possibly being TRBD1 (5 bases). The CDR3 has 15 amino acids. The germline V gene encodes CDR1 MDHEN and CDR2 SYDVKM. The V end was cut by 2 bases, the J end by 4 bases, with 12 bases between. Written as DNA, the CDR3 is TGTGCCAGCAGTTTAGGAGGGGCTGGGAATCAGCCCCAGCATTTT. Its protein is CASSLGGAGNQPQHF.

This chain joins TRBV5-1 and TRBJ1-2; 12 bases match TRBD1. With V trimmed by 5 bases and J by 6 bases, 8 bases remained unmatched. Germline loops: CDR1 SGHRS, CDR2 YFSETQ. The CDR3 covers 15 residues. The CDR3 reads CASREAGQGAHGYTF. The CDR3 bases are TGCGCCAGCAGGGAGGCGGGACAGGGGGCGCATGGCTACACCTTC.

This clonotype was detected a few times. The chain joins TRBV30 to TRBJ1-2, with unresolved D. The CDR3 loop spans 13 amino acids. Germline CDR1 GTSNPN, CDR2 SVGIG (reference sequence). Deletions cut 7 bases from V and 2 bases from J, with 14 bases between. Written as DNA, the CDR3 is TGTGCCTCCTCGGACGGTTTAAACTATGGCTACACCTTC. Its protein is CASSDGLNYGYTF.

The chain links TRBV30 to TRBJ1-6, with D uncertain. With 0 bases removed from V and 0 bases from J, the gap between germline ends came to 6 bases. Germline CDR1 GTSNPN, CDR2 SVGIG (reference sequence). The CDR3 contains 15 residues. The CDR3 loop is CAWSVRSSYNSPLHF. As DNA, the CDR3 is TGTGCCTGGAGTGTGAGGAGCTCCTATAATTCACCCCTCCACTTT. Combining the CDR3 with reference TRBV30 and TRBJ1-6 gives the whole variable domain SQTIHQWPATLVQPVGSPLSLECTVEGTSNPNLYWYRQAAGRGLQLLFYSVGIGQISSEVPQNLSASRPQDRQFILSSKKLLLSDSGFYLCAWSVRSSYNSPLHFGNGTRLTVT.

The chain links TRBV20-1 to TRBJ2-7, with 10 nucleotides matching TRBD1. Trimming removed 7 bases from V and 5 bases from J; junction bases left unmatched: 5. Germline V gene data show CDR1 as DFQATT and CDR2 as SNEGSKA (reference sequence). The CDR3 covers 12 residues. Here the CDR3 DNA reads TGCAGTGGGAAGGACAGGGGGAACGAGCAGTACTTC. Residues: CSGKDRGNEQYF.

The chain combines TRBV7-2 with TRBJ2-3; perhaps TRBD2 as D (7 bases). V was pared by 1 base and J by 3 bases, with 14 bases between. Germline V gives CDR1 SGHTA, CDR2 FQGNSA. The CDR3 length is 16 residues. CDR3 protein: CASSLGWGGPTDTQYF. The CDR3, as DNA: TGTGCCAGCAGCTTAGGGTGGGGGGGGCCGACAGATACGCAGTATTTT. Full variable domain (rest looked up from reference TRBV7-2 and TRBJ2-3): GAGVSQSPSNKVTEKGKDVELRCDPISGHTALYWYRQSLGQGLEFLIYFQGNSAPDKSGLPSDRFSAERTGGSVSTLTIQRTQQEDSAVYLCASSLGWGGPTDTQYFGPGTRLTVL.

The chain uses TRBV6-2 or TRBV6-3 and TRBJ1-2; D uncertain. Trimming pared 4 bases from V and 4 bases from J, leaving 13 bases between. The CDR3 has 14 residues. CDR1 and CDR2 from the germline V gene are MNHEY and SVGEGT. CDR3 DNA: TGTGCCAGCAGTTTTTTCACGGAGCGCTATGGCTACACCTTC. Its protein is CASSFFTERYGYTF.

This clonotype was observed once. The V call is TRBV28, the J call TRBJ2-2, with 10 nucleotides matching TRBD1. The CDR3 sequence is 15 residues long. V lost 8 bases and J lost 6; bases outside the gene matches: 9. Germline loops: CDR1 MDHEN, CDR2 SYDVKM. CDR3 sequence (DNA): TGTGCCAGCCTAGGACAGGGGGGTTCGGCCGGGGAGCTGTTTTTT. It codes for CASLGQGGSAGELFF.

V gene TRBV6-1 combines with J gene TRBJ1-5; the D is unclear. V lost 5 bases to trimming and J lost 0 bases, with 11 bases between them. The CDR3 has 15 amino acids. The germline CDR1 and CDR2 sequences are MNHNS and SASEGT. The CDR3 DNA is TGTGCCAGCAGTTTAGGGTCATATAGCAATCAGCCCCAGCATTTT. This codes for CASSLGSYSNQPQHF.

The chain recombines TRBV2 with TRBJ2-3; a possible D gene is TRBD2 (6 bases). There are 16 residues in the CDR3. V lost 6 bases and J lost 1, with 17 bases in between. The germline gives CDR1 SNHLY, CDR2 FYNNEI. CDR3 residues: CASSDYPGLGTDTQYF. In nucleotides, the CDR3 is TGTGCCAGCAGCGACTACCCGGGACTCGGCACAGATACGCAGTATTTT.

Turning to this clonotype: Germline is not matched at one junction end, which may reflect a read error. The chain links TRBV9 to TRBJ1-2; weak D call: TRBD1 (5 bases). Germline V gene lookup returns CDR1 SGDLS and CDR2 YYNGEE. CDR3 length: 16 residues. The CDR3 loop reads CASGVAGGDGFDGYTF. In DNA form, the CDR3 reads TGTGCCAGCGGCGTAGCCGGGGGAGACGGGTTCGATGGCTACACCTTC.

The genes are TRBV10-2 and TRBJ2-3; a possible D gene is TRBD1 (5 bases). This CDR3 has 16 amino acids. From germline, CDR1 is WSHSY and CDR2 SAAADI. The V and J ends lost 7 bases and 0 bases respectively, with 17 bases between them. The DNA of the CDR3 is TGCGCCAGCAATAATCCTGACAGACCAAGCACAGATACGCAGTATTTT. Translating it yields CASNNPDRPSTDTQYF.

The CDR3: CASTTAGYRVPGELFF. CDR3 bases: TGTGCCAGCACTACCGCGGGCTACCGTGTACCCGGGGAGCTGTTTTTT. J is TRBJ2-2 and V is TRBV12-3 or TRBV12-4, with TRBD2 as a possible D gene (5 bases). The CDR3 runs 16 residues. Trimming stripped 7 bases from V and 6 bases from J, with 21 bases between.

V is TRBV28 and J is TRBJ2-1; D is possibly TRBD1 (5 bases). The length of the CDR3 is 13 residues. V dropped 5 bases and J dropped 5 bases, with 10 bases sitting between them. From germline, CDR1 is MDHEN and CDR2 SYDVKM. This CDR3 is CASSNEGDNEQFF. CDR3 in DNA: TGTGCCAGCAGTAACGAAGGGGACAATGAGCAGTTCTTC. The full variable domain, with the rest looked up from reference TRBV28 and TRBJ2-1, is DVKVTQSSRYLVKRTGEKVFLECVQDMDHENMFWYRQDPGLGLRLIYFSYDVKMKEKGDIPEGYSVSREKKERFSLILESASTNQTSMYLCASSNEGDNEQFFGPGTRLTVL.

The CDR3 nucleotides read TGTGCCAGCAGCTTGGGGCAGGTGGGGCCGGGCACTGAAGCTTTCTTT. Protein: CASSLGQVGPGTEAFF. The V and J genes are TRBV7-9 and TRBJ1-1; possibly TRBD1 for D (5 bases). In germline, CDR1 is SEHNR, CDR2 FQNEAQ (reference sequence). The CDR3 has 16 amino acids. The ends were cut back, 3 bases at V and 4 bases at J, with 18 bases in the middle.

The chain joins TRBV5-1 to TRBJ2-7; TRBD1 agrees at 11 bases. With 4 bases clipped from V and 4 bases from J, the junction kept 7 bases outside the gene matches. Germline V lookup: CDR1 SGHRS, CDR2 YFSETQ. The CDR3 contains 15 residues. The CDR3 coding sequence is TGCGCCAGCAGCGTCGGACAGGGGGCTTTATACGAGCAGTACTTC. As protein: CASSVGQGALYEQYF. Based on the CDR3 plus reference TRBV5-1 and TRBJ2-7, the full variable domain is KAGVTQTPRYLIKTRGQQVTLSCSPISGHRSVSWYQQTPGQGLQFLFEYFSETQRNKGNFPGRFSGRQFSNSRSEMNVSTLELGDSALYLCASSVGQGALYEQYFGPGTRLTVT.

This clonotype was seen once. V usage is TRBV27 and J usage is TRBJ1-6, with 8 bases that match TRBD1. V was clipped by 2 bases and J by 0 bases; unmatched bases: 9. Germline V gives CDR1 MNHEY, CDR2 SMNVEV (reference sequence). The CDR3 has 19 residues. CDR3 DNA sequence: TGTGCCAGCAGTTTAGGGGACAGGAGATCTCACTCCTATAATTCACCCCTCCACTTT. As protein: CASSLGDRRSHSYNSPLHF.

The DNA of the CDR3 is TGTGCCAGCAGTTACGAGGCTAGCGGCACAGATACGCAGTATTTT. Protein sequence: CASSYEASGTDTQYF. The chain links TRBV6-5 to TRBJ2-3, with D possibly matching TRBD2 (6 bases). V was shortened by 2 bases and J by 1 base, with 10 bases between the two germline ends. Per the germline V gene, CDR1 is MNHEY and CDR2 is SVGAGI. The CDR3 sequence is 15 residues long.

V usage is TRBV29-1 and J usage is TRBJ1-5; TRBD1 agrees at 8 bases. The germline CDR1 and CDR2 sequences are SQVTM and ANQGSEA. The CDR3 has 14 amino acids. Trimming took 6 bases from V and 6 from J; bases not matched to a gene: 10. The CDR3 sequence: CSVAQGAIGQPQHF. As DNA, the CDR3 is TGCAGCGTCGCTCAGGGGGCGATCGGTCAGCCCCAGCATTTT.

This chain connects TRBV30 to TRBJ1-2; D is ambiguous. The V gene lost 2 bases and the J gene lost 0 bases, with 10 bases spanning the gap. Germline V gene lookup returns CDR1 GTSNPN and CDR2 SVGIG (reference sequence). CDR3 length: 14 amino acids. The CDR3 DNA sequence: TGTGCCTGGAGTTCTCTGGTTGCTAACTATGGCTACACCTTC. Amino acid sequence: CAWSSLVANYGYTF. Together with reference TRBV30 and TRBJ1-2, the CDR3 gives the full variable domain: SQTIHQWPATLVQPVGSPLSLECTVEGTSNPNLYWYRQAAGRGLQLLFYSVGIGQISSEVPQNLSASRPQDRQFILSSKKLLLSDSGFYLCAWSSLVANYGYTFGSGTRLTVV.

The CDR3: CAWSTGRDEQYF. The CDR3 DNA reads as TGTGCCTGGAGTACAGGGCGGGACGAGCAGTACTTC. The V gene is TRBV30, the J gene TRBJ2-7; possible D gene TRBD1, 6 bases. This CDR3 comprises 12 residues. Germline lookup yields CDR1 GTSNPN and CDR2 SVGIG (reference sequence). Trimming cost V 2 bases and J 5 bases, with 10 bases left between them.

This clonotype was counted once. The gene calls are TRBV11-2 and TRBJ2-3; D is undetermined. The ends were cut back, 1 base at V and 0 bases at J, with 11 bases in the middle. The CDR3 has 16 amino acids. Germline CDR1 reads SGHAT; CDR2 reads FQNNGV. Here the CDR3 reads CASSLGRFPSTDTQYF. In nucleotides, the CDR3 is TGTGCCAGCAGCTTAGGTCGGTTCCCTAGCACAGATACGCAGTATTTT.

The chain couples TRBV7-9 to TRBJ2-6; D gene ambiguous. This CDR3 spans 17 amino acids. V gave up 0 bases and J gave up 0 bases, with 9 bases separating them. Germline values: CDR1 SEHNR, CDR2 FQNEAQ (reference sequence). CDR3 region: CASSLAGLTSGANVLTF. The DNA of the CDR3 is TGTGCCAGCAGCTTAGCTGGCCTCACCTCTGGGGCCAACGTCCTGACTTTC. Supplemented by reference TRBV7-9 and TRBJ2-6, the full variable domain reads DTGVSQNPRHKITKRGQNVTFRCDPISEHNRLYWYRQTLGQGPEFLTYFQNEAQLEKSRLLSDRFSAERPKGSFSTLEIQRTEQGDSAMYLCASSLAGLTSGANVLTFGAGSRLTVL.

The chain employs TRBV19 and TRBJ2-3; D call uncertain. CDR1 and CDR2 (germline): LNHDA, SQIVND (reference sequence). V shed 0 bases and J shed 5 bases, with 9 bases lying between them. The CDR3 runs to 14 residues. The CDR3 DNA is TGTGCCAGTAGTATAGAGATGGGCGGAGATACGCAGTATTTT. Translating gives CASSIEMGGDTQYF.

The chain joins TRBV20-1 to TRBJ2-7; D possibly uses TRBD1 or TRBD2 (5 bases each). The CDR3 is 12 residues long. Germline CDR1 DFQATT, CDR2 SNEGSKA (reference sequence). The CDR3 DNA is TGCAGCACGACCCGGGACGCTTACGAGCAGTACTTC. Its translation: CSTTRDAYEQYF.

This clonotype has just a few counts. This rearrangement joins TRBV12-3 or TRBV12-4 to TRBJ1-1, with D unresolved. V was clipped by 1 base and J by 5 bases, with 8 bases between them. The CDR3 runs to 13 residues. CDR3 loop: CASSLGQLTEAFF. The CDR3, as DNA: TGTGCCAGCAGTTTAGGGCAGCTAACTGAAGCTTTCTTT.